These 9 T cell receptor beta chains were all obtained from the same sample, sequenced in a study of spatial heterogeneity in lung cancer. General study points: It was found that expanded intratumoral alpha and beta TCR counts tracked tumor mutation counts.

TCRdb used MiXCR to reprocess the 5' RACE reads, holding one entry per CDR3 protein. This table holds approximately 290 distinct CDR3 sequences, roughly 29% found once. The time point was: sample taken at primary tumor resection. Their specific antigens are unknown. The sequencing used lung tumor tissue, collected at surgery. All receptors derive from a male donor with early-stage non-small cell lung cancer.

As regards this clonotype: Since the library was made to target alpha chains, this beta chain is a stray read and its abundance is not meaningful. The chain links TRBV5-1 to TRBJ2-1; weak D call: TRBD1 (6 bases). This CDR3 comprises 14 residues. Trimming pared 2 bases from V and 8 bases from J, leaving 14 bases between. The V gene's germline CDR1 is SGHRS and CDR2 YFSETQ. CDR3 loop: CASSFTQGHDEQFF. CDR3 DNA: TGCGCCAGCAGCTTCACTCAGGGGCATGATGAGCAGTTCTTC.

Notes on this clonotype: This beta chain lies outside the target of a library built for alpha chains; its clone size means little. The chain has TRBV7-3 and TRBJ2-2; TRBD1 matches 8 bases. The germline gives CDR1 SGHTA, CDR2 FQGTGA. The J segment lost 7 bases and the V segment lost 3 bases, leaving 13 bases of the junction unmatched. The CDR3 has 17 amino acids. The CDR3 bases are TGTGCCAGCAGCTTCCTACACTCGGGACAGGATGGCGGGGAGCTGTTTTTT. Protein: CASSFLHSGQDGGELFF.

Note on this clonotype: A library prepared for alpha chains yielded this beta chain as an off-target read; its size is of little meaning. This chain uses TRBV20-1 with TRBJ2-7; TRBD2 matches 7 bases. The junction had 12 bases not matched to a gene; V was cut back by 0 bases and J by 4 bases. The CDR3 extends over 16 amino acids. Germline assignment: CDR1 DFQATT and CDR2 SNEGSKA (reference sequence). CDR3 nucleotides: TGCAGTGCTAGAGATAAGGAAGCTAGCGGAGCGTACGAGCAGTACTTC. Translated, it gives CSARDKEASGAYEQYF.

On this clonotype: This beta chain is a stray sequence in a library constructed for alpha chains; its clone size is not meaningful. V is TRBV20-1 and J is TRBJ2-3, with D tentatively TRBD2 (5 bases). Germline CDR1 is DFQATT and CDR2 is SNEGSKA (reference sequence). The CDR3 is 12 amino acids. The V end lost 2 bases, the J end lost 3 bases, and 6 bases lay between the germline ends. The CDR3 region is CSARLATDTQYF. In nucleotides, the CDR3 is TGCAGTGCTAGACTAGCTACAGATACGCAGTATTTT.

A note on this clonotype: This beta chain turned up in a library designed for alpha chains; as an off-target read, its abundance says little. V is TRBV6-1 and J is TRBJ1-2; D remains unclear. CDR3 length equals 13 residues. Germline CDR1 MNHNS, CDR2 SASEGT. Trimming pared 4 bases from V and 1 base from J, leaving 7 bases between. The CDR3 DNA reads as TGTGCCAGCAGTGTTGGCGGTAACTATGGCTACACCTTC. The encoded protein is CASSVGGNYGYTF.

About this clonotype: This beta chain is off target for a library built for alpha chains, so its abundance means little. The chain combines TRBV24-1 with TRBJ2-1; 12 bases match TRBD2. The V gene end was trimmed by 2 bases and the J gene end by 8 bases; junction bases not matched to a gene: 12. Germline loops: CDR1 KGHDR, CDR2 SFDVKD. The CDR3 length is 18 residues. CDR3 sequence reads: CATSDSGLAGVPLDEQFF. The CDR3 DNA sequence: TGTGCCACCAGTGATTCGGGACTAGCGGGCGTCCCGCTGGATGAGCAGTTCTTC.

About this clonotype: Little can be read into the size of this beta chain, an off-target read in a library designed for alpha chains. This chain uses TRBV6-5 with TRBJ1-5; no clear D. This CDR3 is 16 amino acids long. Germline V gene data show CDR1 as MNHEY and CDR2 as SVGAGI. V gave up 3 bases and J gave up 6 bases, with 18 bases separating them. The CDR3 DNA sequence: TGTGCCAGCAGTTATGGGAAGTGGACCGGGAGTCAGCCCCAGCATTTT. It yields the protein CASSYGKWTGSQPQHF.

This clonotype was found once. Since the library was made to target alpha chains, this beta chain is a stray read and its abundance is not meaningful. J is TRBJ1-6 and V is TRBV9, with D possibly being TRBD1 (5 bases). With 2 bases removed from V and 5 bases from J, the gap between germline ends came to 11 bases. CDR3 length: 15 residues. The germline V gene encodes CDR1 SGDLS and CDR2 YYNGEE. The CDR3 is CASSVQGTNNSPLHF. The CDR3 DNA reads TGTGCCAGCAGCGTCCAGGGTACCAATAATTCACCCCTCCACTTT.

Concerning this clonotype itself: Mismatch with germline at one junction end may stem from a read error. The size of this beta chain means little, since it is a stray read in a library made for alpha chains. CDR3 sequence reads: CVSSLQTSAAGETQYF. CDR3 coding DNA: TGTGTCAGCAGCTTACAGACTAGCGCCGCTGGAGAGACCCAGTACTTC. V usage is TRBV9 and J usage is TRBJ2-5, with 8 positions matching TRBD2. In germline, CDR1 is SGDLS, CDR2 YYNGEE. CDR3 length: 16 residues.